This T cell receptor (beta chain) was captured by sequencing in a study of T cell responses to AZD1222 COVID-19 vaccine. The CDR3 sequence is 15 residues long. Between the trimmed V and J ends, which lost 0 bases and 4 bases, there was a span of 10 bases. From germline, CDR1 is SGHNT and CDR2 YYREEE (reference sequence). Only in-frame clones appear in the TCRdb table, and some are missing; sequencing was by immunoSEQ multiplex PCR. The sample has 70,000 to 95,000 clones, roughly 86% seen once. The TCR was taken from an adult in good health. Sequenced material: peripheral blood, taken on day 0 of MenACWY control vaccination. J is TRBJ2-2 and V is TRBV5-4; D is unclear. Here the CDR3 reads CASSLAKGPTGELFF. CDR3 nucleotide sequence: TGTGCCAGCAGCTTGGCGAAGGGTCCCACCGGGGAGCTGTTTTTT.